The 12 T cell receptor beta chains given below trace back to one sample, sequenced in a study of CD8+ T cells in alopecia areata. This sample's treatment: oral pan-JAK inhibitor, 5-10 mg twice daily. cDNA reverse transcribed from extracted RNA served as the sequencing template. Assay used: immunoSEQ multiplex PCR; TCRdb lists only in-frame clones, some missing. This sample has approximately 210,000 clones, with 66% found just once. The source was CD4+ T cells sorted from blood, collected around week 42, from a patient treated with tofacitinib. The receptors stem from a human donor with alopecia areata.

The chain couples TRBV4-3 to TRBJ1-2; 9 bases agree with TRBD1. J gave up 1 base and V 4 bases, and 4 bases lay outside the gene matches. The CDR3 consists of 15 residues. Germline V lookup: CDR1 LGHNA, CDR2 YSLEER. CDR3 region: CASSPGTGINYGYTF. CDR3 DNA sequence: TGCGCCAGCAGCCCGGGGACAGGGATTAACTATGGCTACACCTTC.

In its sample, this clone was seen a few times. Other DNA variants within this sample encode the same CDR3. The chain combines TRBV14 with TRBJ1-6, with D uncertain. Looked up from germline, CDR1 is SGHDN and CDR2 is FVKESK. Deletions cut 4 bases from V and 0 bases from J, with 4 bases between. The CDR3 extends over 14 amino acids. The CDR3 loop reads CASSPSSYNSPLHF. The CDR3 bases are TGTGCCAGCAGCCCCAGCTCCTATAATTCACCCCTCCACTTT.

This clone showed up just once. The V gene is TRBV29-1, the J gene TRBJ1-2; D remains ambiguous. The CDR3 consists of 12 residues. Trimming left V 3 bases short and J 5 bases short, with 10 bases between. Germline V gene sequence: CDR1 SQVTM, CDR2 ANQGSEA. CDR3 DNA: TGCAGCGTTGAGGGTGATGGGTATGGCTACACCTTC. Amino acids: CSVEGDGYGYTF.

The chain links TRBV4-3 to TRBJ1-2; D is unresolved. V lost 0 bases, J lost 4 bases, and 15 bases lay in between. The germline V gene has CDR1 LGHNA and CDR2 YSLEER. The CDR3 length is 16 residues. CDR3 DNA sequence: TGCGCCAGCAGCCAAGATCGTGGGTCGGCCCCCTATGGCTACACCTTC. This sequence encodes CASSQDRGSAPYGYTF.

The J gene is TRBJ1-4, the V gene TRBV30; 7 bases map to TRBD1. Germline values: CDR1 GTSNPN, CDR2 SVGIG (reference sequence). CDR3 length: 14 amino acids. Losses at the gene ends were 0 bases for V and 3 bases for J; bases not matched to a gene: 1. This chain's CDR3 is CAWSVRGANEKLFF. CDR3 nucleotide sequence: TGTGCCTGGAGTGTCAGGGGGGCTAATGAAAAACTGTTTTTT.

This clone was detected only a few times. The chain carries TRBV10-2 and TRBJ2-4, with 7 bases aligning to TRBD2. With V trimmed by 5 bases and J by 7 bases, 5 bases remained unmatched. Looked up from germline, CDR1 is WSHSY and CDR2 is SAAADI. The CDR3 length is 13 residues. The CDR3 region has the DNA TGCGCCAGCAGTTCCGGACTAGGGAACATTCAGTACTTC. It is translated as CASSSGLGNIQYF.

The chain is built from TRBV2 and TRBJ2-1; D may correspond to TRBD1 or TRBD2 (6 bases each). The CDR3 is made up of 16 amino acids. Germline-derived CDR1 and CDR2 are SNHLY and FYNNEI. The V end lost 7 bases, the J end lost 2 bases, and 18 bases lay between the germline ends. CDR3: CASIRGRIAAYNEQFF. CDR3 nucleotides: TGTGCCAGCATTCGGGGGCGGATAGCAGCCTACAATGAGCAGTTCTTC. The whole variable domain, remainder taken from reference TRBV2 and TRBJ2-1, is EPEVTQTPSHQVTQMGQEVILRCVPISNHLYFYWYRQILGQKVEFLVSFYNNEISEKSEIFDDQFSVERPDGSNFTLKIRSTKLEDSAMYFCASIRGRIAAYNEQFFGPGTRLTVL.

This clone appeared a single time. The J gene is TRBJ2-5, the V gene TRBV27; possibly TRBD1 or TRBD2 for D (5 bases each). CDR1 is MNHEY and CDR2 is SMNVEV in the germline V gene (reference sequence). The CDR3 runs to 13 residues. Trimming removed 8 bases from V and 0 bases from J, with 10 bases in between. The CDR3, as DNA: TGTGCCAGCCGCCGGGACGACCAAGAGACCCAGTACTTC. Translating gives CASRRDDQETQYF.

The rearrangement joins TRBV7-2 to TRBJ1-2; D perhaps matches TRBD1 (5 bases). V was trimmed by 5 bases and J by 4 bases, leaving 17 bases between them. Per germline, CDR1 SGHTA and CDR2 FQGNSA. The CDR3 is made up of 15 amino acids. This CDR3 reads CASSPVGGLLYGYTF. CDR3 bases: TGTGCCAGCAGCCCAGTGGGGGGACTTCTCTATGGCTACACCTTC.

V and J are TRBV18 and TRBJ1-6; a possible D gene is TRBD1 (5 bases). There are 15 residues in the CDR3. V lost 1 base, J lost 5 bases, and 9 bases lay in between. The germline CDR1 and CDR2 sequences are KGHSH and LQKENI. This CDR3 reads CASSPLDSHNSPLHF. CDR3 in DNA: TGTGCCAGCTCACCACTTGACAGCCATAATTCACCCCTCCACTTT.

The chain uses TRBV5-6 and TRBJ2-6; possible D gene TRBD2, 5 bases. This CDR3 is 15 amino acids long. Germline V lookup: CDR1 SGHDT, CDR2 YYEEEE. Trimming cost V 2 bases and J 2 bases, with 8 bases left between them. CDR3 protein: CASSFVRAGANVLTF. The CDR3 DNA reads TGTGCCAGCAGCTTTGTGAGGGCTGGGGCCAACGTCCTGACTTTC.

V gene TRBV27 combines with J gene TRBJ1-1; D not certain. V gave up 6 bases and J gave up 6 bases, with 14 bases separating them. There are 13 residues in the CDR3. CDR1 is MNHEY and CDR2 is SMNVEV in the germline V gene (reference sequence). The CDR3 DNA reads TGTGCCAGCAGCGCTGGTCTTATCGCTGAAGCTTTCTTT. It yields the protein CASSAGLIAEAFF.